The 17 T cell receptor beta chains below come from one sample, sequenced in a study of blood T cell repertoires in COVID-19. Profiling relied on immunoSEQ multiplex PCR, and the TCRdb table lists in-frame clones only, not all of them. The sample includes 50,000 to 70,000 clones, around 90% of them seen just once. Sample: peripheral blood. These receptors were collected from a human donor with active COVID-19. The donor label of this sample is uncertain.

The chain employs TRBV28 and TRBJ2-7, with 12 bases identical to TRBD1. The V segment lost 2 bases and the J segment 6 bases; nucleotides outside the gene matches: 2. CDR1 and CDR2 from the germline V gene are MDHEN and SYDVKM. The CDR3 length is 14 residues. CDR3 coding DNA: TGTGCCAGCAGTTTAGGGGACAGGGGGCGCGAGCAGTACTTC. Its protein is CASSLGDRGREQYF.

This chain links TRBV5-4 with TRBJ2-6; 10 nucleotides line up with TRBD1. This CDR3 region has 16 residues. Germline V lookup: CDR1 SGHNT, CDR2 YYREEE (reference sequence). Unmatched junction bases numbered 7, after V lost 3 bases and J lost 7 bases. The CDR3 DNA reads as TGTGCCAGCAGCTGGATGACAGGGGGCAAAGCCAACGTCCTGACTTTC. This encodes CASSWMTGGKANVLTF.

This clone came up a few times. The chain recombines TRBV4-2 with TRBJ2-7; 8 positions agree with TRBD1. This CDR3 region has 15 residues. With V trimmed by 5 bases and J by 7 bases, 13 bases remained unmatched. CDR1 LGHNA and CDR2 YNFKEQ come from the germline V gene. The CDR3 spells CASSAGTGGSREQYF. The CDR3 DNA reads as TGTGCCAGCAGCGCCGGGACAGGTGGGTCGAGAGAGCAGTACTTC.

The chain carries TRBV5-6 and TRBJ1-4, with D possibly being TRBD1 (6 bases). The germline gives CDR1 SGHDT, CDR2 YYEEEE. The V gene lost 0 bases and the J gene lost 0 bases, with 12 bases spanning the gap. CDR3 size: 17 residues. The CDR3: CASSLDRVGATNEKLFF. CDR3 bases: TGTGCCAGCAGCTTGGACAGGGTAGGGGCAACTAATGAAAAACTGTTTTTT.

The rearrangement uses TRBV18 and TRBJ2-3, with TRBD2 identical over 9 bases. In germline, CDR1 is KGHSH, CDR2 LQKENI. The CDR3 covers 17 residues. V was pared by 3 bases and J by 5 bases, with 12 bases of the junction left unmatched. The chain's CDR3 is CASSPSLVAGALDTQYF. The CDR3 nucleotides are TGTGCCAGCTCACCCTCTTTGGTAGCGGGAGCGCTAGATACGCAGTATTTT.

The genes are TRBV5-1 and TRBJ2-7; D call uncertain. V lost 0 bases, J lost 1 base, and 5 bases lay in between. The CDR3 sequence is 13 residues long. Per germline, CDR1 SGHRS and CDR2 YFSETQ. The CDR3 DNA reads as TGCGCCAGCAGCTTGGTTAGTTCCTACGAGCAGTACTTC. This gives the protein CASSLVSSYEQYF. Based on the CDR3 plus reference TRBV5-1 and TRBJ2-7, the full variable domain is KAGVTQTPRYLIKTRGQQVTLSCSPISGHRSVSWYQQTPGQGLQFLFEYFSETQRNKGNFPGRFSGRQFSNSRSEMNVSTLELGDSALYLCASSLVSSYEQYFGPGTRLTVT.

In its sample, this clone was seen once. The chain couples TRBV9 to TRBJ2-5, with 7 bases aligning to TRBD1. The germline V gene encodes CDR1 SGDLS and CDR2 YYNGEE. V dropped 3 bases and J dropped 1; count of bases not matched to a gene: 3. This CDR3 is 14 amino acids long. CDR3 residues: CASSGGTAQETQYF. CDR3 bases: TGTGCCAGCAGCGGAGGGACAGCCCAAGAGACCCAGTACTTC.

This clone has a single count. V gene TRBV28 combines with J gene TRBJ2-1; 9 bases map to TRBD2. The CDR3 totals 16 residues. J lost 9 bases, V lost 6 bases, and 15 bases had no gene match. Germline V gives CDR1 MDHEN, CDR2 SYDVKM. DNA for the CDR3: TGTGCCAGCAGCTTAGCGCCGGGTAGCGGGAGTTTTGAGCAGTTCTTC. Translation: CASSLAPGSGSFEQFF.

The rearrangement joins TRBV10-3 to TRBJ2-3, with 8 bases fitting TRBD1. Germline V gene data show CDR1 as ENHRY and CDR2 as SYGVKD. The CDR3 has 13 amino acids. V lost 10 bases and J lost 5; bases outside the gene matches: 8. CDR3 loop: CAKGTGGKDTQYF. For the CDR3, the DNA is TGTGCCAAAGGGACAGGTGGAAAAGATACGCAGTATTTT.

The chain uses TRBV3-1 (or the pseudogene TRBV3-2) and TRBJ1-6; D gene uncertain. The CDR3 spans 15 residues. The V end was cut by 7 bases, the J end by 9 bases, with 19 bases between. Germline V gene sequence: CDR1 LGHDT, CDR2 YNNKEL (reference sequence). Here the CDR3 reads CASIRYWSNGSPLHF. CDR3 DNA: TGTGCCAGCATCAGATATTGGAGTAATGGTTCACCCCTCCACTTT.

The chain recombines TRBV20-1 with TRBJ2-5; 7 bases line up with TRBD2. Germline loops: CDR1 DFQATT, CDR2 SNEGSKA (reference sequence). This CDR3 region has 15 residues. The V and J ends lost 3 bases and 2 bases, in that order; junction bases with no gene match: 9. CDR3 coding DNA: TGCAGTGCTAGTAAAGGTGGGGGGGGTCAAGAGACCCAGTACTTC. Translated: CSASKGGGGQETQYF.

This chain links TRBV19 with TRBJ2-7; 8 bases are shared with TRBD2. This CDR3 is 15 amino acids long. With V trimmed by 1 base and J by 4 bases, 6 bases remained unmatched. Germline CDR1 LNHDA, CDR2 SQIVND (reference sequence). The CDR3 DNA reads as TGTGCCAGTAGTATAGGAGCGGGAGATCAGTACGAGCAGTACTTC. Translation: CASSIGAGDQYEQYF.

The V and J genes are TRBV6-5 and TRBJ1-2; TRBD1 might be the D (6 bases). Germline V lookup: CDR1 MNHEY, CDR2 SVGAGI. The CDR3 covers 14 residues. Trimming cost V 7 bases and J 4 bases, with 16 bases left between them. CDR3 residues: CASIRGRGTYGYTF. The CDR3 DNA follows: TGTGCCAGCATCAGGGGCAGGGGTACCTATGGCTACACCTTC.

The V call is TRBV29-1, the J call TRBJ1-2; D might be TRBD1 (6 bases). Germline V CDR1 and CDR2: SQVTM, ANQGSEA. There are 13 residues in the CDR3. The V end lost 8 bases, the J end lost 3 bases, and 16 bases lay between the germline ends. The CDR3 is CSTRNRADYGYTF. In nucleotides, the CDR3 is TGCAGCACGCGAAACAGGGCGGACTATGGCTACACCTTC.

This sequence joins TRBV28 and TRBJ1-1; a possible D gene is TRBD1 (5 bases). There are 14 residues in the CDR3. Deletions cut 3 bases from V and 4 bases from J, with 12 bases between. Germline V CDR1 and CDR2: MDHEN, SYDVKM. CDR3 nucleotides: TGTGCCAGCAGTTTCCCCGGGGGGGGCACTGAAGCTTTCTTT. Translated, it gives CASSFPGGGTEAFF.

The CDR3 reads CASSVPRVILPFF. Here the CDR3 DNA reads TGTGCCAGCTCTGTCCCCAGGGTGATTTTGCCTTTCTTT. The chain has TRBV28 and TRBJ1-1; TRBD1 might be the D (5 bases). V was shortened by 8 bases and J by 12 bases, with 22 bases between the two germline ends. The CDR3 runs 13 residues. CDR1 and CDR2 from the germline V gene are MDHEN and SYDVKM.

The rearrangement joins TRBV27 to TRBJ2-5, with 9 positions matching TRBD2. The germline CDR1 and CDR2 sequences are MNHEY and SMNVEV (reference sequence). V trimming: 4 bases; J trimming: 1 base; junction bases outside the gene matches: 7. The CDR3 extends over 16 amino acids. The chain's CDR3 is CASSSWLAGRQETQYF. For the CDR3, the DNA is TGTGCCAGCAGTTCGTGGCTAGCGGGGCGCCAAGAGACCCAGTACTTC.